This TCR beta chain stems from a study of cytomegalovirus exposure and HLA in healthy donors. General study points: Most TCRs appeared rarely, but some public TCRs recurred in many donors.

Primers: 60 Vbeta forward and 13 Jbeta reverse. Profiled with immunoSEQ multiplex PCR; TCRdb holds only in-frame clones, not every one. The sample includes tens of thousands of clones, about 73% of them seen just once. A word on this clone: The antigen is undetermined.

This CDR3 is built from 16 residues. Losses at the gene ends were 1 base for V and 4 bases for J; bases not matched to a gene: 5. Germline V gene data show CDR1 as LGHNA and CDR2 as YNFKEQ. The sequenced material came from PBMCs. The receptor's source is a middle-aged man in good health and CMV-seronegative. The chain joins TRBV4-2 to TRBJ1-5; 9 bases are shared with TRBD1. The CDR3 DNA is TGTGCCAGCAGCCAAGCGGGGACAGGGCGGAATCAGCCCCAGCATTTT. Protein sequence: CASSQAGTGRNQPQHF.